Given below is one T cell receptor beta chain in context. No antigen is known for it. The junction does not match germline at one end; this may be a read error. The sample comes from a study of cytomegalovirus exposure and HLA in healthy donors. General observations from the study: A few of the chains that were CMV-associated were confirmed in vitro to be specific for CMV antigens.

CDR3 size: 14 residues. Germline CDR1 reads SGHDT; CDR2 reads YYEEEE. Primers included in the PCR were 60 Vbeta and 13 Jbeta primers. Profiled with immunoSEQ multiplex PCR; TCRdb holds only in-frame clones, not every one. The sample includes some 120,000 clones, around 8.5% of them seen just once. Material: PBMCs. The receptor's source is a man aged 35-49 years in good health and CMV-seronegative. The V gene is TRBV5-6, the J gene TRBJ1-2, with TRBD1 as a possible D gene (6 bases). CDR3 protein: CASIGKGGFYGYKF. CDR3 nucleotide sequence: TGTGCCAGCATCGGGAAAGGGGGTTTCTATGGCTACAAATTC.